The 11 T cell receptor beta chains below come from one sample, sequenced in a study of shared clonotypes between healthy human individuals. The naive CD8 subset, CD45RO-negative cells positively selected for CCR7, excluded terminally differentiated effector memory CD45RA+ cells. TCRdb's copy holds only in-frame clones and misses some; the assay was immunoSEQ multiplex PCR. The table records 2 million or so clones, around 96% of them present only once. Sequencing was performed on naive CD8+ T cells sorted from blood. The receptors originated from a man between 18 and 29 years old in good health.

The gene calls are TRBV28 and TRBJ1-5; the D is unclear. The CDR3 covers 14 residues. Germline assignment: CDR1 MDHEN and CDR2 SYDVKM. V was pared by 3 bases and J by 5 bases, with 11 bases between. CDR3 sequence (DNA): TGTGCCAGCAGTTTGGCGGGGAATTATCAGCCCCAGCATTTT. It specifies CASSLAGNYQPQHF.

The chain employs TRBV6-5 and TRBJ2-7; 11 bases fit TRBD1. CDR3 length: 14 residues. V trimming: 2 bases; J trimming: 6 bases; junction bases outside the gene matches: 3. Germline values: CDR1 MNHEY, CDR2 SVGAGI. CDR3 amino acids: CASSYGTGGIEQYF. The CDR3 DNA sequence: TGTGCCAGCAGTTACGGGACAGGGGGTATCGAGCAGTACTTC.

V is TRBV29-1 and J is TRBJ2-3; 7 bases are a match to TRBD2. CDR3 length equals 16 residues. V lost 1 base to trimming and J lost 2 bases; unmatched junction nucleotides: 9. CDR1 is SQVTM, CDR2 ANQGSEA, per germline. The CDR3 region has the DNA TGCAGCGTTGAAGGGGAGGGGCTCATCCTCACAGATACGCAGTATTTT. Translated, it gives CSVEGEGLILTDTQYF.

The chain carries TRBV7-8 and TRBJ2-7; 15 nucleotides line up with TRBD2. This CDR3 spans 19 amino acids. The trim removed 0 bases at V and 0 bases at J, leaving 6 bases unmatched. Germline CDR1 and CDR2: SGHVS and FQNEAQ. CDR3 protein: CASSLAVGLAGGSSYEQYF. CDR3 DNA: TGTGCCAGCAGCTTAGCGGTAGGACTAGCGGGAGGGAGCTCCTACGAGCAGTACTTC.

V is TRBV5-8 and J is TRBJ1-1; D unresolved. V gave up 1 base and J gave up 0 bases, with 16 bases separating them. CDR1 is SGHTS and CDR2 is YDEGEE in the germline V gene. The CDR3 contains 17 residues. The CDR3 nucleotides are TGTGCCAGCAGCTTGAGGTCTGGGTACTTCTTGAACACTGAAGCTTTCTTT. This translates into CASSLRSGYFLNTEAFF.

The gene calls are TRBV7-9 and TRBJ2-7, with TRBD1 identical over 11 bases. This CDR3 has 16 amino acids. Germline trimming cut 5 bases from V and 7 bases from J; bases unmatched to any gene: 13. Germline lookup yields CDR1 SEHNR and CDR2 FQNEAQ (reference sequence). The DNA for the CDR3 is TGTGCCAGCAGCCCCACGGACAGGGGGCCATCGGTGGAGCAGTACTTC. Translated: CASSPTDRGPSVEQYF.

To note about this clone: Other DNA sequences of this sample code for an identical CDR3. The chain has TRBV5-4 and TRBJ2-7; maybe TRBD2 (5 bases). The V gene lost 0 bases and the J gene lost 5 bases, with 9 bases spanning the gap. CDR3 length: 13 amino acids. CDR1 SGHNT and CDR2 YYREEE come from the germline V gene (reference sequence). DNA for the CDR3: TGTGCCAGCAGCTTGGGCCTAGCCCACGAGCAGTACTTC. Amino acid sequence: CASSLGLAHEQYF.

This chain joins TRBV5-6 and TRBJ2-1; maybe TRBD2 (6 bases). V was cut by 2 bases and J by 2 bases, with 11 bases left in between. The length of the CDR3 is 15 residues. Germline lookup yields CDR1 SGHDT and CDR2 YYEEEE. The CDR3 spells CASSFSRETYNEQFF. DNA for the CDR3: TGTGCCAGCAGCTTTTCACGGGAGACCTACAATGAGCAGTTCTTC.

J is TRBJ2-1 and V is TRBV13, with TRBD2 identical over 8 bases. V was clipped by 0 bases and J by 0 bases; unmatched bases: 4. CDR1 and CDR2 (germline): PRHDT, FYEKMQ (reference sequence). This CDR3 has 17 residues. The CDR3 coding sequence is TGTGCCAGCAGCTTAGGAACCGGGACTAGCTCCTACAATGAGCAGTTCTTC. Translation gives CASSLGTGTSSYNEQFF.

The chain carries TRBV5-1 and TRBJ2-5, with D perhaps TRBD1 (6 bases). CDR3 length: 17 residues. In germline, CDR1 is SGHRS, CDR2 YFSETQ. Trimming removed 4 bases at V and 1 base at J, with 20 bases between. The CDR3 sequence is CASSPGQNWATQETQYF. CDR3 DNA: TGCGCCAGCAGCCCTGGACAGAATTGGGCGACCCAAGAGACCCAGTACTTC.

This chain joins TRBV30 and TRBJ2-7; possibly TRBD2 for D (6 bases). Germline V gene data show CDR1 as GTSNPN and CDR2 as SVGIG (reference sequence). Trimming cost V 2 bases and J 0 bases, with 14 bases left between them. This CDR3 comprises 15 residues. CDR3 coding DNA: TGTGCCTGGAGTTACGGGACTGGGAGCTCCTACGAGCAGTACTTC. Residues: CAWSYGTGSSYEQYF.